Reported below is one T cell receptor beta chain. Its antigen is still unknown. Naive CD8 isolation took CD45RO-negative cells positively selected for CCR7 and excluded terminally differentiated effector memory CD45RA+ cells. The sample is drawn from a study of shared clonotypes between healthy human individuals. The study, taken as a whole, reports: Naive subsets typically showed greater estimated richness than memory subsets.

Germline loops: CDR1 MNHEY, CDR2 SMNVEV (reference sequence). This CDR3 spans 15 amino acids. V lost 5 bases to trimming and J lost 2 bases, with 15 bases between them. Sorted-subset replicate PCRs used about 200 ng DNA, roughly 28,000 T cell genomes. Libraries were prepared by immunoSEQ multiplex PCR; TCRdb keeps only in-frame clonotypes and omits some of them. The profile shows about 2,100,000 clones, approximately 94% of them singletons. Sequencing input: naive CD8+ T cells from PBMCs. The chain uses TRBV27 and TRBJ1-1, with D maybe TRBD1 (6 bases). The sequence was collected from a man aged 18-30 years in good health. Some clones in this sample may be carry-over from other donors' samples. CDR3 DNA sequence: TGTGCCAGCAGTCCCTCAAGGACAGCAAACACTGAAGCTTTCTTT. Translating it yields CASSPSRTANTEAFF.